One and the same sample provided the 31 T cell receptor beta chains below, sequenced in a study of T cell responses to AZD1222 COVID-19 vaccine. Data came from immunoSEQ multiplex PCR; TCRdb stores just in-frame clones and leaves some out. Of 140,000 to 150,000 clones listed, about 86% are singletons. The sequencing used peripheral blood, collected 28 days after the second AZD1222 dose. The source of these receptors is an adult who received the AZD1222 COVID-19 vaccine.

Only a few counts were recorded for this clone. V gene TRBV28 combines with J gene TRBJ2-1; tentatively, D is TRBD1 or TRBD2 (7 bases each). The length of the CDR3 is 15 residues. The ends were cut back, 6 bases at V and 4 bases at J, with 16 bases in the middle. CDR1 and CDR2 (germline): MDHEN, SYDVKM. CDR3 residues: CASSSGTAGYNEQFF. CDR3 bases: TGTGCCAGCAGCAGCGGGACAGCCGGTTACAATGAGCAGTTCTTC.

This clone was counted a single time. This sequence joins TRBV28 and TRBJ2-2, with 12 nucleotides matching TRBD2. Germline values: CDR1 MDHEN, CDR2 SYDVKM. J was trimmed by 5 bases and V by 2 bases; bases with no gene match: 6. This CDR3 has 17 residues. The CDR3 sequence is CASSLQLAGGWTGELFF. Here the CDR3 DNA reads TGTGCCAGCAGTTTACAACTAGCGGGGGGTTGGACCGGGGAGCTGTTTTTT.

This clone was counted only a few times. The chain uses TRBV6-5 and TRBJ1-3, with D possibly being TRBD1 (6 bases). The CDR3 runs to 15 residues. Trimming shortened V by 4 bases and J by 0 bases, and 10 bases separated the two germline ends. Per germline, CDR1 MNHEY and CDR2 SVGAGI. This CDR3 reads CASSSGVPSGNTIYF. CDR3 DNA sequence: TGTGCCAGCAGTTCAGGGGTACCCTCTGGAAACACCATATATTTT.

This clone appeared a few times. The chain combines TRBV28 with TRBJ2-1, with TRBD2 matching over 8 bases. Germline V CDR1 and CDR2: MDHEN, SYDVKM. This CDR3 is built from 16 residues. J gave up 4 bases and V 5 bases, and 10 bases lay outside the gene matches. DNA of the CDR3: TGTGCCAGCAGTCCTGCGGGGGGCCTAAAGTACAATGAGCAGTTCTTC. Translating it yields CASSPAGGLKYNEQFF.

The rearrangement uses TRBV9 and TRBJ2-1; D call uncertain. Trimming removed 1 base from V and 0 bases from J, with 11 bases in between. The germline V gene encodes CDR1 SGDLS and CDR2 YYNGEE. The length of the CDR3 is 16 residues. CDR3 nucleotide sequence: TGTGCCAGCAGCGTATTGAGCCGTAGCTCCTACAATGAGCAGTTCTTC. Residues: CASSVLSRSSYNEQFF.

V and J are TRBV19 and TRBJ1-3; D is ambiguous. The germline V gene encodes CDR1 LNHDA and CDR2 SQIVND (reference sequence). The CDR3 is made up of 15 amino acids. V was pared by 2 bases and J by 0 bases, with 8 bases between. CDR3 coding DNA: TGTGCCAGTAGTATAAACGCGGACTCTGGAAACACCATATATTTT. This codes for CASSINADSGNTIYF.

This chain uses TRBV28 with TRBJ1-2; no reliable D call. V lost 2 bases, J lost 1 base, and 2 bases lay in between. The CDR3 is made up of 12 amino acids. The germline CDR1 and CDR2 sequences are MDHEN and SYDVKM. CDR3 sequence (DNA): TGTGCCAGCAGTTTAGTTAACTATGGCTACACCTTC. It specifies CASSLVNYGYTF.

The chain uses TRBV11-3 and TRBJ1-5; D possibly corresponds to TRBD1 (5 bases). Germline-derived CDR1 and CDR2 are SGHNT and YENEEA. The CDR3 contains 13 residues. With 5 bases removed from V and 4 bases from J, the gap between germline ends came to 9 bases. CDR3 protein: CASSTYRNQPQHF. CDR3 nucleotides: TGTGCCAGCAGCACCTACAGGAATCAGCCCCAGCATTTT.

The chain uses TRBV10-3 and TRBJ1-3, with no clear D. Germline V gene data show CDR1 as ENHRY and CDR2 as SYGVKD. The length of the CDR3 is 11 residues. The CDR3 nucleotides read TGTGGGGGTGATTCGGGAAACACCATATATTTT. Amino acid sequence: CGGDSGNTIYF.

This clone has a single count. The V gene is TRBV27, the J gene TRBJ1-2, with D perhaps matching TRBD1 (6 bases). CDR3 size: 12 residues. V lost 9 bases to trimming and J lost 8 bases, with 16 bases between them. CDR1 MNHEY and CDR2 SMNVEV come from the germline V gene (reference sequence). CDR3 sequence: CASYRGGNGYTF. The DNA for the CDR3 is TGTGCCAGTTACCGTGGGGGCAACGGCTACACCTTC.

CDR3 nucleotide sequence: TGTGCCAGCAGCCAAGCTCAGGATGGATACGAGCAGTACTTC. Translation: CASSQAQDGYEQYF. This chain connects TRBV4-2 to TRBJ2-7; unclear D gene. The CDR3 is 14 residues long. CDR1 is LGHNA, CDR2 YNFKEQ, per germline. Trimming stripped 1 base from V and 4 bases from J, with 11 bases between.

V and J are TRBV28 and TRBJ2-2; TRBD1 agrees at 9 bases. The germline V gene encodes CDR1 MDHEN and CDR2 SYDVKM. The CDR3 totals 14 residues. V gave up 6 bases and J gave up 5 bases; unmatched junction bases: 4. As DNA, the CDR3 is TGTGCCAGCAGGGGACAGGGATGGACCGGGGAGCTGTTTTTT. It codes for CASRGQGWTGELFF.

The chain employs TRBV7-9 and TRBJ1-3; D may be TRBD1 (6 bases). The V and J ends lost 4 bases and 6 bases respectively, with 19 bases between them. The CDR3 has 16 amino acids. Germline CDR1 reads SEHNR; CDR2 reads FQNEAQ (reference sequence). CDR3 bases: TGTGCCAGCAGCTCCACCCACGGGACACTGGTAAACACCATATATTTT. Its protein product is CASSSTHGTLVNTIYF.

The chain couples TRBV30 to TRBJ2-5; D uncertain. Trimming shortened V by 3 bases and J by 1 base, and 12 bases separated the two germline ends. Germline CDR1 is GTSNPN and CDR2 is SVGIG (reference sequence). The CDR3 has 14 amino acids. CDR3 nucleotide sequence: TGTGCCTGGAGGGCAATCTACCCCCAAGAGACCCAGTACTTC. This codes for CAWRAIYPQETQYF.

The chain links TRBV9 to TRBJ2-5; 9 bases fit TRBD1. In germline, CDR1 is SGDLS, CDR2 YYNGEE. The CDR3 loop spans 13 amino acids. The trim removed 7 bases at V and 5 bases at J, leaving 6 bases unmatched. This CDR3 is CASGQGIGETQYF. The CDR3 DNA reads as TGTGCCAGCGGACAGGGGATTGGTGAGACCCAGTACTTC. The variable domain in full, with the rest retrieved from reference TRBV9 and TRBJ2-5, is DSGVTQTPKHLITATGQRVTLRCSPRSGDLSVYWYQQSLDQGLQFLIQYYNGEERAKGNILERFSAQQFPDLHSELNLSSLELGDSALYFCASGQGIGETQYFGPGTRLLVL.

The V gene is TRBV27, the J gene TRBJ1-5; D is ambiguous. The germline CDR1 and CDR2 sequences are MNHEY and SMNVEV (reference sequence). CDR3 length: 13 residues. The V end lost 3 bases, the J end lost 4 bases, and 7 bases lay between the germline ends. This CDR3 is CASSFVFNQPQHF. Written as DNA, the CDR3 is TGTGCCAGCAGTTTCGTTTTTAATCAGCCCCAGCATTTT.

The J gene is TRBJ1-6, the V gene TRBV18; possible D gene TRBD1, 6 bases. V was pared by 2 bases and J by 9 bases, with 17 bases between. CDR1 is KGHSH and CDR2 is LQKENI in the germline V gene. CDR3 length equals 16 residues. In DNA, the CDR3 is TGTGCCAGCTCACCATGGCAGGGCGAGGGGGGTTCACCCCTCCACTTT. It is translated as CASSPWQGEGGSPLHF.

The chain recombines TRBV3-1 (or the pseudogene TRBV3-2) with TRBJ1-1; tentatively, D is TRBD1 (5 bases). Germline CDR1 reads LGHDT; CDR2 reads YNNKEL (reference sequence). The CDR3 consists of 15 residues. V was cut by 4 bases and J by 4 bases, with 16 bases left in between. The CDR3 nucleotides are TGTGCCAGCAGCCTTTGGGACCCCAAGCCCACTGAAGCTTTCTTT. Translating it yields CASSLWDPKPTEAFF.

The chain combines TRBV2 with TRBJ1-4; D call uncertain. Germline CDR1 is SNHLY and CDR2 is FYNNEI. The CDR3 covers 16 residues. Between the trimmed V and J ends, which lost 2 bases and 6 bases, there was a span of 16 bases. For the CDR3, the DNA is TGTGCCAGCAGTGAAAGGGTCCGGACGGGATATGAAAAACTGTTTTTT. This translates into CASSERVRTGYEKLFF.

V gene TRBV10-1 combines with J gene TRBJ1-6; D is unresolved. Germline V gene lookup returns CDR1 WNHNN and CDR2 SYGVQD (reference sequence). CDR3 length equals 11 residues. V lost 8 bases to trimming and J lost 10 bases, with 9 bases between them. The CDR3 here is CASDEDSPLHF. The CDR3 nucleotides are TGCGCCAGCGACGAGGACTCACCCCTCCACTTT.

The chain couples TRBV20-1 to TRBJ1-2, with D uncertain. Germline loops: CDR1 DFQATT, CDR2 SNEGSKA (reference sequence). The CDR3 runs to 11 residues. V was clipped by 6 bases and J by 5 bases, with 10 bases between them. CDR3 DNA sequence: TGCAGTGCGCCGAGATCTTATGGCTACACCTTC. Translated: CSAPRSYGYTF.

The V and J genes are TRBV19 and TRBJ2-1; D is unclear. Germline-derived CDR1 and CDR2 are LNHDA and SQIVND (reference sequence). The length of the CDR3 is 14 residues. V was pared by 2 bases and J by 9 bases, with 14 bases between. The CDR3 loop is CASSIIQEFGEQFF. CDR3 DNA: TGTGCCAGTAGTATAATTCAGGAGTTTGGTGAGCAGTTCTTC. Looking up the rest from reference TRBV19 and TRBJ2-1 gives the full variable domain: DGGITQSPKYLFRKEGQNVTLSCEQNLNHDAMYWYRQDPGQGLRLIYYSQIVNDFQKGDIAEGYSVSREKKESFPLTVTSAQKNPTAFYLCASSIIQEFGEQFFGPGTRLTVL.

The chain combines TRBV5-4 with TRBJ2-1; D uncertain. CDR1 and CDR2 from the germline V gene are SGHNT and YYREEE (reference sequence). This CDR3 spans 13 amino acids. V dropped 5 bases and J dropped 6 bases, with 12 bases sitting between them. CDR3 in amino acids: CASRFDTSNEQFF. DNA for the CDR3: TGTGCCAGCAGGTTTGATACCTCCAATGAGCAGTTCTTC.

The chain employs TRBV6-2 or TRBV6-3 and TRBJ2-6, with 9 bases identical to TRBD2. The V segment lost 6 bases and the J segment 3 bases; nucleotides outside the gene matches: 9. The CDR3 runs 17 residues. Germline V lookup: CDR1 MNHEY, CDR2 SVGEGT. CDR3 loop: CASSPVAGGSGANVLTF. As DNA, the CDR3 is TGTGCCAGCAGCCCGGTCGCGGGAGGGAGTGGGGCCAACGTCCTGACTTTC.

This rearrangement joins TRBV30 to TRBJ2-4, with D unresolved. Germline CDR1 reads GTSNPN; CDR2 reads SVGIG (reference sequence). The length of the CDR3 is 14 residues. Trimming removed 2 bases from V and 3 bases from J, with 11 bases in between. The DNA for the CDR3 is TGTGCCTGGAGTCGCGACGGAGACAAAAACATTCAGTACTTC. Encoded protein: CAWSRDGDKNIQYF.

J is TRBJ2-1 and V is TRBV20-1; a weak D match, TRBD2 (6 bases). Between the trimmed V and J ends, which lost 5 bases and 5 bases, there was a span of 7 bases. Germline V gene sequence: CDR1 DFQATT, CDR2 SNEGSKA (reference sequence). The CDR3 runs 11 residues. The CDR3 sequence: CSAWGDNEQFF. Here the CDR3 DNA reads TGCAGTGCTTGGGGGGACAATGAGCAGTTCTTC.

V usage is TRBV3-1 (or the pseudogene TRBV3-2) and J usage is TRBJ2-5; D is ambiguous. The ends were cut back, 2 bases at V and 0 bases at J, with 10 bases in the middle. Germline CDR1 LGHDT, CDR2 YNNKEL (reference sequence). CDR3 length equals 15 residues. In nucleotides, the CDR3 is TGTGCCAGCAGCCAACAAGTTTGGGACCAAGAGACCCAGTACTTC. Its translation: CASSQQVWDQETQYF.

The V gene is TRBV28, the J gene TRBJ2-7; the D gene is possibly TRBD1 (6 bases). Trimming cost V 6 bases and J 1 base, with 25 bases left between them. CDR1 and CDR2 from the germline V gene are MDHEN and SYDVKM. The CDR3 is 18 amino acids. The CDR3 sequence is CASRSLDSLTIGSYEQYF. The CDR3 DNA is TGTGCCAGCAGGAGCCTGGACAGCCTCACGATAGGTTCCTACGAGCAGTACTTC.

The rearrangement joins TRBV7-9 to TRBJ1-1, with a weak D call TRBD1 (6 bases). V was trimmed by 2 bases and J by 0 bases, leaving 16 bases between them. Germline V gene lookup returns CDR1 SEHNR and CDR2 FQNEAQ (reference sequence). The CDR3 contains 17 residues. CDR3: CASSLFGIQGLNTEAFF. CDR3 nucleotides: TGTGCCAGCAGCTTATTTGGGATCCAGGGGCTGAACACTGAAGCTTTCTTT.

The chain couples TRBV4-2 to TRBJ1-5; D is ambiguous. Germline V lookup: CDR1 LGHNA, CDR2 YNFKEQ. The length of the CDR3 is 14 residues. V lost 0 bases to trimming and J lost 5 bases, with 8 bases between them. CDR3 region: CASSQDRTDQPQHF. In nucleotides, the CDR3 is TGTGCCAGCAGCCAAGACAGAACTGATCAGCCCCAGCATTTT.

The chain is built from TRBV28 and TRBJ1-2; no definite D call. The CDR3 has 12 amino acids. Looked up from germline, CDR1 is MDHEN and CDR2 is SYDVKM. V was pared by 7 bases and J by 4 bases, with 10 bases between. The CDR3 region is CASTQSPYGYTF. The CDR3, as DNA: TGTGCCAGCACCCAGTCCCCCTATGGCTACACCTTC.